This is a list of T cell receptor beta chains from one sample in a study of metastatic and nonmetastatic thyroid tumors. Using MiXCR, TCRdb reanalyzed the PCR reads. The data contain more than 15,000 clones, 27% of them seen just once; the ten biggest clones take up roughly 6%. Sequencing was done on a sample of blood. These receptors all come from a female donor with papillary thyroid cancer or a benign thyroid nodule (not recorded which). Some clones in this sample may be carry-over from other donors' samples. CDR3s include the opening cysteine and the closing phenylalanine or tryptophan. The D gene is left open where the match is weak.

d_gene	len	v_gene	j_gene	CDR3aa
TRBD1	15	TRBV25-1	TRBJ2-2	CAISEGTGDTGELFF
-	16	TRBV6-9	TRBJ1-1	CASSYSKGMRNTEAFF
TRBD2	18	TRBV7-2	TRBJ2-1	CASSLARRLAGVPGEQFF
-	12	TRBV20-1	TRBJ2-3	CSVATSSDTQYF
-	12	TRBV6-1	TRBJ2-3	CASRRSTDTQYF
-	16	TRBV12-3/TRBV12-4	TRBJ2-7	CASSPEGQAQRDEQYF
TRBD2	14	TRBV10-2	TRBJ2-7	CASRSGTTTYEQYF
-	14	TRBV4-1	TRBJ1-4	CASSQPIINEKLFF
TRBD1	15	TRBV5-1	TRBJ1-2	CASSFGQGDNYGYTF
TRBD2	14	TRBV6-1	TRBJ2-5	CASRRTRSQETRYF
-	15	TRBV3-1	TRBJ2-3	CASSQGRGDTDTQYF
-	14	TRBV27	TRBJ1-1	CASSLLGRGVEAFF
-	16	TRBV28	TRBJ1-2	CASSLYMAWANYGYTF
TRBD1	14	TRBV5-1	TRBJ2-7	CASSSGTTGDEQYF
TRBD1	15	TRBV27	TRBJ1-2	CASSLRQGAMRGYTF
-	13	TRBV6-1	TRBJ1-2	CASTAGEAYGYTF
-	15	TRBV7-9	TRBJ1-5	CTSSLGVGLCQPQHF
-	12	TRBV28	TRBJ2-2	CASRRGYGELFF
TRBD2	15	TRBV20-1	TRBJ2-1	CSARDRASGSNEQFF
-	14	TRBV6-1	TRBJ2-7	CASSSRDAPYEQYF
TRBD2	15	TRBV5-4	TRBJ2-3	CASRVSGRGLDTQYF
-	12	TRBV20-1	TRBJ1-2	CSGRRGAEGYTF
TRBD2	14	TRBV6-2/TRBV6-3	TRBJ2-2	CASRGTSDTGELFF
-	11	TRBV25-1	TRBJ1-1	CASLFGTEAFF
-	13	TRBV7-8	TRBJ2-1	CASSSLGLNEQFF
TRBD2	15	TRBV18	TRBJ2-4	CASSNSGLAKNIQYF
-	15	TRBV28	TRBJ1-5	CASSLVQNSNQPQHF
TRBD2	16	TRBV6-5	TRBJ2-7	CASSYLKTSGSYEQYF
-	12	TRBV7-8	TRBJ1-1	CASSSVGAEAFF
-	14	TRBV6-4	TRBJ1-1	CASSVGVCNTEAFF
TRBD1	14	TRBV2	TRBJ2-5	CATQGGQCVETQYF
-	15	TRBV2	TRBJ2-3	CASSEGRVAADTQYF
TRBD1	14	TRBV20-1	TRBJ2-5	CSARTTGGAKTQYF
TRBD2	15	TRBV9	TRBJ2-7	CASSPRAGVAYEQYF
TRBD1	16	TRBV20-1	TRBJ1-2	CSARVHGQGLGDGYTF
TRBD1	15	TRBV7-9	TRBJ1-6	CASSLGQGGNSPLHF
-	12	TRBV12-3/TRBV12-4	TRBJ1-1	CASSFAGSGAFF
-	16	TRBV24-1	TRBJ2-6	CATSDFTATGANVLTF
TRBD1	12	TRBV20-1	TRBJ1-2	CSAWTGIYGYTF
TRBD2	13	TRBV27	TRBJ2-7	CSSSLLAEYEQYF
TRBD1	16	TRBV19	TRBJ2-1	CASSPNRDRRVNEQFF
-	13	TRBV6-1	TRBJ2-7	CASTGGGSYEQCF
TRBD2	14	TRBV19	TRBJ2-1	CASSCGLAVNEQFF
-	14	TRBV6-1	TRBJ2-7	CASSSPSSSYEQYF
-	12	TRBV20-1	TRBJ2-2	CSASRVTGELFF
-	13	TRBV5-6	TRBJ1-5	CASSLQGPQPQHF
TRBD2	15	TRBV2	TRBJ2-3	CASSRASGSPDTQYF
TRBD1	14	TRBV20-1	TRBJ2-1	CSATGQGDYNEQFF
-	11	TRBV29-1	TRBJ2-1	CSVDVVNEQFF
-	18	TRBV20-1	TRBJ2-3	CSAAPLRAGRGITDTQYF
TRBD1	15	TRBV4-2	TRBJ1-2	CVSSQAVTGDVVYTF
-	15	TRBV5-1	TRBJ1-4	CASILAPTTNEKLFF
TRBD2	17	TRBV24-1	TRBJ2-3	CATSDLGTSGTLDTQYF
-	15	TRBV2	TRBJ2-1	CASTREGTLDNEQFF
TRBD1	16	TRBV6-1	TRBJ1-2	CASSPVSGTGNYGYTF
-	14	TRBV12-3/TRBV12-4	TRBJ2-5	CASSLFSGKETQYF
-	14	TRBV19	TRBJ2-1	CASLGGSYYNEQFF